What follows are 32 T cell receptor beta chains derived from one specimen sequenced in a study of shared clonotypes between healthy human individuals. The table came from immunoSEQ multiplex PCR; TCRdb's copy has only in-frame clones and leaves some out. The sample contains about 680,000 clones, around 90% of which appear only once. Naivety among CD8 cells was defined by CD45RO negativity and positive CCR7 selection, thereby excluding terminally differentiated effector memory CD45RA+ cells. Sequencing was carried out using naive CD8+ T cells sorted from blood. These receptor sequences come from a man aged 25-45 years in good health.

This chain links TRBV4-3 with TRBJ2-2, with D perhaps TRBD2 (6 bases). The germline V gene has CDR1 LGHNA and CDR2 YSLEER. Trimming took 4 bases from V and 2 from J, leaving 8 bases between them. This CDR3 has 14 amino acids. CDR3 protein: CASSPGTNTGELFF. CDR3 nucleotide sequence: TGCGCCAGCAGCCCTGGGACTAACACCGGGGAGCTGTTTTTT.

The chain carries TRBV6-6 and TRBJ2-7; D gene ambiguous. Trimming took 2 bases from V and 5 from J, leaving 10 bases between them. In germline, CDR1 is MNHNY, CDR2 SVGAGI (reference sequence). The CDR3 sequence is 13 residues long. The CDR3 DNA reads TGTGCCAGCAGTTACGTCGGAATGAACGAGCAGTACTTC. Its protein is CASSYVGMNEQYF.

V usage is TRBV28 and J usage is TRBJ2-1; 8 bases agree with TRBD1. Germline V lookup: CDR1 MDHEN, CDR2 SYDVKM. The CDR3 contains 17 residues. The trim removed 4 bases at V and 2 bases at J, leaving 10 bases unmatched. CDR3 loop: CASSSPVGTGPYNEQFF. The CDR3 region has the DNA TGTGCCAGCAGTTCCCCAGTCGGGACAGGACCCTACAATGAGCAGTTCTTC.

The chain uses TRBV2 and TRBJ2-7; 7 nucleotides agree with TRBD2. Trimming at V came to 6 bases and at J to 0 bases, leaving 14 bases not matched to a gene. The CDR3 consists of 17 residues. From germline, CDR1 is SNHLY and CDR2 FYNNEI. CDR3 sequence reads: CASRPPASGMISYEQYF. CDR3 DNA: TGTGCCAGCAGACCCCCCGCTAGCGGCATGATCTCCTACGAGCAGTACTTC.

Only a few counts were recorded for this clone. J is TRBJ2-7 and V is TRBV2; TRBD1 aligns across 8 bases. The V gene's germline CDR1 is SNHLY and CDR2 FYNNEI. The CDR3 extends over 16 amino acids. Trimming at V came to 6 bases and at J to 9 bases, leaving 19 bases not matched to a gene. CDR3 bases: TGTGCCAGCAGCCCCCCATCTGACAGGGGATGGCCAGGGCAGTACTTC. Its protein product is CASSPPSDRGWPGQYF. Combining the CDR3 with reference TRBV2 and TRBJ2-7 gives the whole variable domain EPEVTQTPSHQVTQMGQEVILRCVPISNHLYFYWYRQILGQKVEFLVSFYNNEISEKSEIFDDQFSVERPDGSNFTLKIRSTKLEDSAMYFCASSPPSDRGWPGQYFGPGTRLTVT.

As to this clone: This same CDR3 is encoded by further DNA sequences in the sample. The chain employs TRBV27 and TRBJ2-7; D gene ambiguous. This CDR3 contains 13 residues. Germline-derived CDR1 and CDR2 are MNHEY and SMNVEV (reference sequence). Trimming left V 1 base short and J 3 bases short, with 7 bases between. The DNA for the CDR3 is TGTGCCAGCAGTTTATTAGGTAACTACGAGCAGTACTTC. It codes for CASSLLGNYEQYF.

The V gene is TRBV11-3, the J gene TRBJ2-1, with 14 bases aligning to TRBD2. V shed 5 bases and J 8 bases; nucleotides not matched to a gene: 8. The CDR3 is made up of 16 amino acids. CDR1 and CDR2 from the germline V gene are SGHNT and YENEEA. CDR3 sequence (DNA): TGTGCCAGCAGCCTGAGACTAGCGGGAGGGGGGGATGAGCAGTTCTTC. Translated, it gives CASSLRLAGGGDEQFF. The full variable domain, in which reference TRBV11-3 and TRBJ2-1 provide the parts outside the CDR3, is EAGVVQSPRYKIIEKKQPVAFWCNPISGHNTLYWYLQNLGQGPELLIRYENEEAVDDSQLPKDRFSAERLKGVDSTLKIQPAELGDSAVYLCASSLRLAGGGDEQFFGPGTRLTVL.

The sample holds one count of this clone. The DNA for the CDR3 is TGTGCCAGCAGTTTTCGAGGGGCGAGTTCACAAGAGCAGTACTTC. Protein product: CASSFRGASSQEQYF. The J gene is TRBJ2-7, the V gene TRBV27; D tentatively fits TRBD1 or TRBD2 (5 bases each). V lost 3 bases and J lost 7, with 19 bases in between. CDR1 is MNHEY and CDR2 is SMNVEV in the germline V gene (reference sequence). The CDR3 runs to 15 residues.

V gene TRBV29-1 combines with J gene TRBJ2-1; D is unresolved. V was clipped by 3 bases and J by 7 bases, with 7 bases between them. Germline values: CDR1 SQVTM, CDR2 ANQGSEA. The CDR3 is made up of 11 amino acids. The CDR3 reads CSVDLSNEQFF. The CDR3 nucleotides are TGCAGCGTTGACCTGTCGAATGAGCAGTTCTTC.

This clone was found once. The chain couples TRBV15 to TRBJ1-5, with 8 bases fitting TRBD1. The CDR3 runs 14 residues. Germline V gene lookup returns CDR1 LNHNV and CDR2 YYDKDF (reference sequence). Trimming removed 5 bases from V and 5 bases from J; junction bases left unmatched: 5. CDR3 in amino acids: CATSFRQGYQPQHF. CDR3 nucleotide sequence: TGTGCCACCAGCTTTCGACAGGGGTATCAGCCCCAGCATTTT.

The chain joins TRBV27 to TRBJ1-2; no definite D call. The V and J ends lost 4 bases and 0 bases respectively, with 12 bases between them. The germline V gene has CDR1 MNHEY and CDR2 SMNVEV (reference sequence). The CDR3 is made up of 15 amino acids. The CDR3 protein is CASSSRGLANYGYTF. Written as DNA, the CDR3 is TGTGCCAGCAGTTCTAGAGGGCTAGCTAACTATGGCTACACCTTC.

The CDR3, as DNA: TGTGCCAGCAGCTCCGGGGCAGGGCCCTACGAGCAGTACTTC. Protein sequence: CASSSGAGPYEQYF. The rearrangement links TRBV27 to TRBJ2-7, with D possibly being TRBD1 or TRBD2 (5 bases each). Trimming took off 6 bases at V and 2 bases at J, with 14 bases between the two ends. CDR3 length: 14 amino acids. Germline CDR1 MNHEY, CDR2 SMNVEV (reference sequence).

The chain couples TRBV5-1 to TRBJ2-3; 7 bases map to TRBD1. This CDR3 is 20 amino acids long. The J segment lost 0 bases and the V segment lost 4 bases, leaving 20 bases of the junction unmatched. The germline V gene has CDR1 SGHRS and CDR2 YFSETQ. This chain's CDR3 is CASSIAGGTILTASTDTQYF. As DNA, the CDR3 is TGCGCCAGCAGCATCGCAGGGGGAACTATCCTAACAGCTAGCACAGATACGCAGTATTTT.

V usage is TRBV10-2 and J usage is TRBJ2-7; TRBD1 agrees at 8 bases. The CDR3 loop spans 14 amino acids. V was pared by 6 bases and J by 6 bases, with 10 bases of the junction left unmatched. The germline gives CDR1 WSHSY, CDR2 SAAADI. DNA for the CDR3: TGCGCCAGCAGCGACGGACAGGGCCCGCTCGAGCAGTACTTC. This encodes CASSDGQGPLEQYF.

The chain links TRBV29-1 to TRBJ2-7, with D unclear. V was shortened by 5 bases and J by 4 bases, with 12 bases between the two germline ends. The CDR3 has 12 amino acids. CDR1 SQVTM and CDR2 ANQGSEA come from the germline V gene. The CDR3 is CSVRLFGYEQYF. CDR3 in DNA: TGCAGCGTTCGGCTCTTCGGGTACGAGCAGTACTTC.

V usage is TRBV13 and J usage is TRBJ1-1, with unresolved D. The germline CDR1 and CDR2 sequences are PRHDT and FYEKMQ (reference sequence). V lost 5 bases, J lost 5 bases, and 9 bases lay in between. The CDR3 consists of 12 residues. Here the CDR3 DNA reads TGTGCCAGCAGCCCCCTAGCGACTGAAGCTTTCTTT. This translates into CASSPLATEAFF.

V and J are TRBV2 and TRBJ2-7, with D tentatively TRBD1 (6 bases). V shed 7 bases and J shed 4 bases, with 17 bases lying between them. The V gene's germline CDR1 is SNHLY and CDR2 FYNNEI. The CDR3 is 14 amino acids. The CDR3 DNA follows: TGTGCCAGCATTCCATGGACAGAGATTTACGAGCAGTACTTC. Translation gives CASIPWTEIYEQYF.

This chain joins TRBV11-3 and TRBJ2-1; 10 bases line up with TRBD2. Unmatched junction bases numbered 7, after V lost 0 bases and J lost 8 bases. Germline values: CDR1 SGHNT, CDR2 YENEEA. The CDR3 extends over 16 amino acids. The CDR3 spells CASSLEPGLAIHEQFF. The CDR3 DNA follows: TGTGCCAGCAGCTTAGAACCGGGACTAGCGATCCATGAGCAGTTCTTC.

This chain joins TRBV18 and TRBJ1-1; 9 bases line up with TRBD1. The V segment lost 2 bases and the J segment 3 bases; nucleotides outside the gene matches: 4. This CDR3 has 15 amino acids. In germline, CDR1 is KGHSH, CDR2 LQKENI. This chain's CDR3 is CASSPDRQGDTEAFF. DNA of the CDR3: TGTGCCAGCTCACCAGATCGACAGGGGGACACTGAAGCTTTCTTT.

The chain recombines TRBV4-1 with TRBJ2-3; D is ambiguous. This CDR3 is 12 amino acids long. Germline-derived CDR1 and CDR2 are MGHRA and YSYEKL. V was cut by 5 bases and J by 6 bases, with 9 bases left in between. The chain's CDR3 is CASSRPADTQYF. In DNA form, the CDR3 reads TGCGCCAGCAGCAGACCTGCGGATACGCAGTATTTT.

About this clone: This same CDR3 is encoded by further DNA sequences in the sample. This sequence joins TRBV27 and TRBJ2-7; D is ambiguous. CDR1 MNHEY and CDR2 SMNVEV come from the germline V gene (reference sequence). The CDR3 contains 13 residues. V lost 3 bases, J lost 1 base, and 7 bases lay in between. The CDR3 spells CASSLASSYEQYF. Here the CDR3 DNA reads TGTGCCAGCAGTTTGGCTTCTTCCTACGAGCAGTACTTC.

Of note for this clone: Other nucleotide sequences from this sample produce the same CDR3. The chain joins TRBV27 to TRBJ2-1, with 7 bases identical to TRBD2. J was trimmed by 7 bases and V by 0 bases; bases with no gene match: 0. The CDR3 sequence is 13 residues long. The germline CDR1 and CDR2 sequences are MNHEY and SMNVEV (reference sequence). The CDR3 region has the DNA TGTGCCAGCAGTTTATCGGGACTAAATGAGCAGTTCTTC. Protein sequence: CASSLSGLNEQFF.

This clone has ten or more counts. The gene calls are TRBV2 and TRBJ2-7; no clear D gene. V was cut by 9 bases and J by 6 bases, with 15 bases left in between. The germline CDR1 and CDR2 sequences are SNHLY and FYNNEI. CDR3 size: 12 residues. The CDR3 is CARLDGSGEQYF. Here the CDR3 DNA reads TGTGCCAGACTCGACGGGTCTGGCGAGCAGTACTTC.

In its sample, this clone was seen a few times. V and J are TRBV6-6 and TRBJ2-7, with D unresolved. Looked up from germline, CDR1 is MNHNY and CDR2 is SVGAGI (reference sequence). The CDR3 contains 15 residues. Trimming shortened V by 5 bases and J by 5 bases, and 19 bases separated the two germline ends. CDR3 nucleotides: TGTGCCAGCAGTGGTGGCGAAGCGCGGCTGGACGAGCAGTACTTC. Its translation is CASSGGEARLDEQYF.

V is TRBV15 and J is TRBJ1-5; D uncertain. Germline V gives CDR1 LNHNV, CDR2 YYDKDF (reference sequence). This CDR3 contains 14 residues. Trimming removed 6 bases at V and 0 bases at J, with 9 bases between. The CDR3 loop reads CATRQRNSNQPQHF. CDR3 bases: TGTGCCACCAGGCAACGGAATAGCAATCAGCCCCAGCATTTT. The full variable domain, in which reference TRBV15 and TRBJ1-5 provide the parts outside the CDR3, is DAMVIQNPRYQVTQFGKPVTLSCSQTLNHNVMYWYQQKSSQAPKLLFHYYDKDFNNEADTPDNFQSRRPNTSFCFLDIRSPGLGDTAMYLCATRQRNSNQPQHFGDGTRLSIL.

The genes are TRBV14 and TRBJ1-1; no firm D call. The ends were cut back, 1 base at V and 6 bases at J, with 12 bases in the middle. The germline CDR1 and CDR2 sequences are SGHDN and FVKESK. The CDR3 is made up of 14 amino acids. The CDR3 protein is CASSQGVSRAEAFF. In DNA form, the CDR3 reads TGTGCCAGCAGCCAAGGGGTATCGAGGGCTGAAGCTTTCTTT. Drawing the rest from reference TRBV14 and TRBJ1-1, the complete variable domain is EAGVTQFPSHSVIEKGQTVTLRCDPISGHDNLYWYRRVMGKEIKFLLHFVKESKQDESGMPNNRFLAERTGGTYSTLKVQPAELEDSGVYFCASSQGVSRAEAFFGQGTRLTVV.

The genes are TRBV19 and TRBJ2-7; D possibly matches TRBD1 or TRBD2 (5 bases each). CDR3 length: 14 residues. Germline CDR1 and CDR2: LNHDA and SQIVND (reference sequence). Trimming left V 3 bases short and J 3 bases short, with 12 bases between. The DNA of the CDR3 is TGTGCCAGTAGTATGTTTGCAGGGAGCTACGAGCAGTACTTC. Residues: CASSMFAGSYEQYF.

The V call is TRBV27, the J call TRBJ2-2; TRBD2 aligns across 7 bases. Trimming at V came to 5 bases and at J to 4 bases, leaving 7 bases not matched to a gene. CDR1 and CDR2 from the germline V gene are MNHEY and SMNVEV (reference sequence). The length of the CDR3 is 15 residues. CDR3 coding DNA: TGTGCCAGCAGTCCCGGACTAGGCCTCACCGGGGAGCTGTTTTTT. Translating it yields CASSPGLGLTGELFF.

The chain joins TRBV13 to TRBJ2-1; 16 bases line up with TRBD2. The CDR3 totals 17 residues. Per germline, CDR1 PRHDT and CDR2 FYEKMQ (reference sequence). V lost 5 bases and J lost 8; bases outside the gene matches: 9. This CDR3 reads CASSRGLAGGLGDEQFF. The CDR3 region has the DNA TGTGCCAGCAGCAGGGGACTAGCGGGAGGGCTGGGGGATGAGCAGTTCTTC.

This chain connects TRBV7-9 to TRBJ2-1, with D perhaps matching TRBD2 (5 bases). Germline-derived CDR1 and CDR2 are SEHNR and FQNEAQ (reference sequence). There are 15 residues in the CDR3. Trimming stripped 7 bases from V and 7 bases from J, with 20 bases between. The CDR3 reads CASKGEGVTGNEQFF. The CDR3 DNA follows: TGTGCCAGCAAGGGCGAGGGCGTCACGGGTAATGAGCAGTTCTTC.

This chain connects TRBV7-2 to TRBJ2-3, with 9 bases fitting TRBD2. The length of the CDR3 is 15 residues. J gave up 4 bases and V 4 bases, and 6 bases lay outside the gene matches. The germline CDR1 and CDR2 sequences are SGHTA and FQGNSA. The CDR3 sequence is CASSSRAGGADTQYF. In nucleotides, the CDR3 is TGTGCCAGCAGCTCTAGAGCGGGAGGCGCAGATACGCAGTATTTT.

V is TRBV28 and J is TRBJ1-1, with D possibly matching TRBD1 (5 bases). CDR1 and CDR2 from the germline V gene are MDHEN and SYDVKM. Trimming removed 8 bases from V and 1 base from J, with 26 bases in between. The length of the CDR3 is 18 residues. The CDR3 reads CASEGSGDGSRKNTEAFF. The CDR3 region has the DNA TGTGCCAGCGAGGGGTCGGGGGACGGATCGAGGAAGAACACTGAAGCTTTCTTT.